Listed below are T cell receptor beta chains from one sample, sequenced in a study of Ad26.COV2.S vaccination and SARS-CoV-2 variants. Produced via immunoSEQ multiplex PCR; TCRdb's table is partial and in-frame only. The data contain some 390,000 clones, about nine tenths of them singletons. The material was peripheral blood, obtained in a trial of Ad26.COV2.S vaccine versus placebo. These receptors all stem from a person aged 18-65 years who received the Ad26.COV2.S COVID-19 vaccine or a placebo. CDR3s include the opening cysteine and the closing phenylalanine or tryptophan. D genes are given only for firm matches. Only part of the rows carry a size: once, few, many, or a class if the clone is expanded.

>TRBJ1-3|.|TRBV7-9|.
CASSLIFRGQGQGNTIYF
TGTGCCAGCAGCTTAATCTTCCGCGGGCAGGGGCAAGGAAACACCATATATTTT
>TRBJ1-2|.|TRBV5-4|.
CASSSGVRTVTSF
TGTGCCAGCAGCTCGGGGGTCCGAACAGTGACTTCCTTC
>TRBJ1-6|.|TRBV6-5|.
CASSSQGLNSPLHF
TGTGCCAGCAGTTCCCAGGGGTTGAATTCACCCCTCCACTTT
>TRBJ1-5|.|TRBV19|.
CASSHPGSQPQHF
TGTGCCAGTAGTCACCCAGGTAGTCAGCCCCAGCATTTT
>TRBJ1-2|.|TRBV6-5|.
CASSPGADGYTF
TGTGCCAGCAGCCCCGGGGCGGATGGCTACACCTTC
>TRBJ2-5|.|TRBV18|.
CASSQSVEETQYF
TGTGCCAGCTCCCAATCAGTGGAAGAGACCCAGTACTTC
>TRBJ1-6|.|TRBV6-2/TRBV6-3|TRBD1
CASSYVGTGVIPPLHF
TGTGCCAGCAGTTACGTGGGGACAGGGGTTATCCCACCCCTCCACTTT
>TRBJ2-1|.|TRBV3-1/TRBV3-2|.
CASSNRDNEQFF
TGTGCCAGCAGCAACAGGGACAATGAGCAGTTCTTC
>TRBJ2-1|.|TRBV2|TRBD2
CASSEAAGLAGGRRRGPEQFF
TGTGCCAGCAGTGAAGCCGCGGGACTAGCGGGGGGCAGGCGTCGGGGTCCTGAGCAGTTCTTC
>TRBJ1-6|.|TRBV4-3|.
CASSQFNSPLHF
TGCGCCAGCAGCCAGTTTAATTCACCCCTCCACTTT
>TRBJ1-2|.|TRBV27|.
CASRPGGGNYGYTF
TGTGCCAGCAGGCCGGGAGGGGGTAACTATGGCTACACCTTC
>TRBJ2-1|.|TRBV5-4|.
CASSKPGPRAHEQFF
TGTGCCAGCAGCAAACCCGGGCCGCGGGCTCATGAGCAGTTCTTC
>TRBJ2-1|.|TRBV15|TRBD2
CATSRRSGGSFNEQFF
TGTGCCACCAGCAGACGTAGCGGGGGGTCCTTCAATGAGCAGTTCTTC
>TRBJ1-1|.|TRBV6-5|TRBD1
CASSYKSNRGTEAFF
TGTGCCAGCAGTTATAAGTCCAACAGGGGAACTGAAGCTTTCTTT
>TRBJ1-1|once|TRBV2|.
CASSVEGLTEAFF
TGTGCCAGCAGTGTCGAGGGGTTAACTGAAGCTTTCTTT
>TRBJ2-2|.|TRBV3-1/TRBV3-2|.
CASSQVVLINTGELFF
TGTGCCAGCAGCCAAGTAGTACTCATAAACACCGGGGAGCTGTTTTTT
>TRBJ2-5|.|TRBV27|TRBD2
CASSLYYGGGDETQYF
TGTGCCAGCAGTTTATACTATGGCGGGGGGGATGAGACCCAGTACTTC
>TRBJ2-5|.|TRBV7-8|.
CASSASRVSSSDQYF
TGTGCCAGCAGCGCGTCGAGGGTCTCCTCGTCGGACCAGTACTTC
>TRBJ1-2|.|TRBV12-3/TRBV12-4|TRBD1
CASSPGTGYGYTF
TGTGCCAGCAGTCCCGGGACAGGATATGGCTACACCTTC
>TRBJ1-1|.|TRBV6-5|TRBD1
CASSYGPGGTEAFF
TGTGCCAGCAGTTACGGCCCAGGGGGCACTGAAGCTTTCTTT
>TRBJ1-1|.|TRBV5-6|.
CASSSEGYTEAFF
TGTGCCAGCTCCTCAGAGGGGTACACTGAAGCTTTCTTT
>TRBJ1-6|.|TRBV6-5|.
CASSRMGDLSPLHF
TGTGCCAGCAGTAGAATGGGAGACCTCTCACCCCTCCACTTT
>TRBJ2-7|many|TRBV19|.
CASSIYGGPSYEQYF
TGTGCCAGTAGTATTTACGGGGGGCCCTCCTACGAGCAGTACTTC
>TRBJ1-1|.|TRBV7-9|.
CASSSPFLTGVVNTEAFF
TGTGCCAGCAGCTCCCCCTTTCTCACCGGGGTGGTGAACACTGAAGCTTTCTTT
>TRBJ2-1|many|TRBV27|TRBD1
CASSPRDRGGNEQFF
TGTGCCAGCAGTCCTCGGGACAGGGGCGGCAATGAGCAGTTCTTC
>TRBJ1-2|.|TRBV7-9|TRBD1
CASSLPGGWNGYTF
TGTGCCAGCAGCTTACCAGGGGGCTGGAATGGCTACACCTTC
>TRBJ2-2|.|TRBV7-2|.
CASSFSGPNTGELFF
TGTGCCAGCAGCTTTTCGGGACCGAACACCGGGGAGCTGTTTTTT
>TRBJ1-6|.|TRBV27|.
CASSPPLVKVGDSPLHF
TGTGCCAGCAGTCCACCACTAGTAAAGGTCGGGGATTCACCCCTCCACTTT
>TRBJ1-2|.|TRBV2|.
CASRGQAYGYTF
TGTGCCAGCAGAGGCCAGGCCTATGGCTACACCTTC
>TRBJ1-2|.|TRBV7-9|.
CASSLADYGYTF
TGTGCCAGCAGCTTAGCAGACTATGGCTACACCTTC
>TRBJ1-4|once|TRBV7-2|.
CASSLLPPGSTNEKLFF
TGTGCCAGCAGCTTACTTCCCCCAGGGTCAACTAATGAAAAACTGTTTTTT
>TRBJ1-6|few|TRBV5-1|.
CASSLDPVGNSPLHF
TGCGCCAGCAGCTTGGACCCGGTTGGTAATTCACCCCTCCACTTT
>TRBJ2-7|.|TRBV15|TRBD1
CATRGQGNSYEQYF
TGTGCCACCAGGGGACAGGGGAATTCCTACGAGCAGTACTTC
>TRBJ1-1|.|TRBV7-6|TRBD1
CASSLDRQGTNTEAFF
TGTGCCAGCAGCTTAGACCGACAGGGGACGAACACTGAAGCTTTCTTT
>TRBJ2-2|.|TRBV3-1/TRBV3-2|.
CASSRDTGELFF
TGTGCCAGCAGTCGAGACACCGGGGAGCTGTTTTTT
>TRBJ1-5|.|TRBV5-1|.
CASSLDGGSEPQHF
TGCGCCAGCAGCTTGGACGGGGGGAGCGAGCCCCAGCATTTT
>TRBJ2-2|.|TRBV5-1|.
CASSLEGVTNTGELFF
TGCGCCAGCAGCTTGGAAGGGGTCACGAACACCGGGGAGCTGTTTTTT
>TRBJ2-1|.|TRBV2|.
CASSDGRDEQFF
TGTGCCAGCAGTGATGGCCGGGATGAGCAGTTCTTC
>TRBJ1-5|.|TRBV5-6|.
CASSFGPGRPQHF
TGTGCCAGCAGCTTCGGCCCTGGGCGACCCCAGCATTTT
>TRBJ1-2|.|TRBV9|.
CASSGTLSGGYTF
TGTGCCAGCAGCGGGACACTCTCCGGCGGCTACACCTTC
>TRBJ2-7|.|TRBV5-1|TRBD2
CASSLGTSWHEQYF
TGCGCCAGCAGCTTGGGGACTAGCTGGCACGAGCAGTACTTC
>TRBJ2-5|.|TRBV30|.
CAWNLLQETQYF
TGTGCCTGGAATCTACTTCAAGAGACCCAGTACTTC
>TRBJ2-1|.|TRBV6-2/TRBV6-3|TRBD2
CASSYRLAGATYNEQFF
TGTGCCAGCAGTTACAGGCTAGCGGGGGCCACATACAATGAGCAGTTCTTC
>TRBJ1-5|.|TRBV6-5|TRBD1
CASSPDRGSNQPQHF
TGTGCCAGCAGCCCGGACAGGGGTAGCAATCAGCCCCAGCATTTT
>TRBJ2-2|.|TRBV11-3|.
CASSQDSTGELFF
TGTGCCAGCAGCCAAGACAGTACCGGGGAGCTGTTTTTT
>TRBJ2-7|once|TRBV5-1|.
CASSTDNYEQYF
TGCGCCAGCAGCACGGACAACTACGAGCAGTACTTC
>TRBJ1-4|.|TRBV7-2|TRBD1
CASSLVGTGEKLFF
TGTGCCAGCAGCTTAGTCGGGACAGGTGAAAAACTGTTTTTT
>TRBJ1-1|.|TRBV3-1/TRBV3-2|.
CASSQMTVNTEAFF
TGTGCCAGCAGCCAGATGACAGTGAACACTGAAGCTTTCTTT
>TRBJ1-4|.|TRBV6-1|.
CASSEKGDARGSEKLFF
TGTGCCAGCAGTGAAAAGGGGGACGCCCGTGGGAGTGAAAAACTGTTTTTT
>TRBJ2-5|.|TRBV18|.
CASSPLEVRQQETQYF
TGTGCCAGCTCACCATTGGAGGTGCGACAGCAAGAGACCCAGTACTTC